The clone carrying this T cell receptor beta chain has a single count. Its antigen is currently unknown. This record belongs to a study of T cell responses to AZD1222 COVID-19 vaccine. The V end lost 6 bases, the J end lost 4 bases, and 19 bases lay between the germline ends. CDR1 and CDR2 from the germline V gene are MDHEN and SYDVKM. The CDR3 contains 16 residues. Clones were read by immunoSEQ multiplex PCR, and TCRdb kept only the in-frame ones, dropping some. The sample carries around 200,000 clones, around 94% recorded once. Points from the study as a whole: It should be noted that donors were predominantly white British and more often female, and clonal diversity was possibly underestimated. Regions 160-218 and 743-854 dominated among vaccine-associated CD4 TCRs spanning spike.

The sample in question was peripheral blood, obtained 28 days after the second AZD1222 dose. The clonotype comes from an adult who received the AZD1222 COVID-19 vaccine. The chain has TRBV28 and TRBJ1-5, with D perhaps TRBD1 (6 bases). The CDR3 DNA sequence: TGTGCCAGCAGCCGCCGGACAGAATCTGGGAATCAGCCCCAGCATTTT. It translates to CASSRRTESGNQPQHF.